The clone carrying this TCR beta chain has more than one count but fewer than ten. Its antigen is as yet unknown. This record comes from a study of blood T cells in healthy people across ages. The CDR3 runs to 13 residues. The trim removed 3 bases at V and 9 bases at J, leaving 6 bases unmatched. From germline, CDR1 is DFQATT and CDR2 SNEGSKA (reference sequence). Primers used in a second PCR of roughly 6 to 12 cycles were a sample-barcoded 5' primer and a J-beta primer mix. TCRdb fed the 5' RACE reads into MiXCR, producing one record per CDR3 protein. The table shows 1.4 million or so distinct CDR3 sequences, with 42% occurring only once. Findings of the study overall: Any changes in expanded clonotypes were possibly confounded, as donor CMV status remained unknown. The study could not conclusively compare naive and antigen-experienced cells, given its unsorted PBMCs.

The clonotype originates from a woman younger than 35 in good health. The chain combines TRBV20-1 with TRBJ2-1; TRBD1 aligns across 9 bases. Sequenced input: blood. The CDR3 protein is CSARGQGKSEQFF. The CDR3 bases are TGCAGTGCTAGGGGACAGGGCAAGAGTGAGCAGTTCTTC.